Below, one T cell receptor beta chain is given with its context. The data belong to a study of blood T cell repertoires in COVID-19. Study summary: T cells, B-cell-depleted T cells, or PBMCs supplied cDNA or gDNA.

As originally analysed: From reference gene primer amplification, estimates of nucleated cell counts were derived. Assay: immunoSEQ multiplex PCR; the TCRdb copy retains only in-frame clones and omits some. V and J calls and clone size are given by that table; D and trimming were obtained from the DNA. The repertoire holds 150,000 to 200,000 clones, with roughly 81% as singletons. The origin of this receptor is a woman of 80 years or more with COVID-19, enrolled during active disease. The sequenced sample consisted of peripheral blood.

The CDR3 region has the DNA TGTGCCAGCAGCGTGGACAGGGGGGAGAATCAGCCCCAGCATTTT. Its translation is CASSVDRGENQPQHF. The V and J genes are TRBV7-9 and TRBJ1-5; 10 positions match TRBD1. V shed 5 bases and J 4 bases; nucleotides not matched to a gene: 5. Germline loops: CDR1 SEHNR, CDR2 FQNEAQ (reference sequence). This CDR3 is built from 15 residues. The full variable domain, rest sourced from reference TRBV7-9 and TRBJ1-5, is DTGVSQNPRHKITKRGQNVTFRCDPISEHNRLYWYRQTLGQGPEFLTYFQNEAQLEKSRLLSDRFSAERPKGSFSTLEIQRTEQGDSAMYLCASSVDRGENQPQHFGDGTRLSIL.